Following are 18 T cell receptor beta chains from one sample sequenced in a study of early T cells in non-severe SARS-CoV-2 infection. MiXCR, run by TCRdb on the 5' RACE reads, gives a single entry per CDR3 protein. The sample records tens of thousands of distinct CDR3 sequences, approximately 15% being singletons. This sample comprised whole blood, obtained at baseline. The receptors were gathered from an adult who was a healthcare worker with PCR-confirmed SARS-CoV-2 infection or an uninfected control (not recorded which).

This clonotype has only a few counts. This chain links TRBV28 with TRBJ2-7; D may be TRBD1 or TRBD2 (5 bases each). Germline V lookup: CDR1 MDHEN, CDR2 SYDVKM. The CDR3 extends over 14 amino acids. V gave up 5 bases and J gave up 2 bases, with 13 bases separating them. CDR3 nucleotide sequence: TGTGCCAGCAGTCACGGGACCTTCGCCTACGAGCAGTACTTC. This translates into CASSHGTFAYEQYF.

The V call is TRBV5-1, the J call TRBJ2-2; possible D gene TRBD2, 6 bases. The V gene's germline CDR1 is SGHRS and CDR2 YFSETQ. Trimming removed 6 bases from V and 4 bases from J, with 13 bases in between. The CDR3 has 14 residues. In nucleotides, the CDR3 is TGCGCCAGCACGGCGGGAACGGGCACCGGGGAGCTGTTTTTT. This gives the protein CASTAGTGTGELFF.

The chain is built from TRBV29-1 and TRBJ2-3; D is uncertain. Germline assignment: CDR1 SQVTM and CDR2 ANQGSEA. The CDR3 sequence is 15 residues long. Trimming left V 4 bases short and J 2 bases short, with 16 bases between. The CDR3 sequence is CSVVQILGSTDTQYF. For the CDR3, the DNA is TGCAGCGTTGTACAGATCTTAGGGTCCACAGATACGCAGTATTTT.

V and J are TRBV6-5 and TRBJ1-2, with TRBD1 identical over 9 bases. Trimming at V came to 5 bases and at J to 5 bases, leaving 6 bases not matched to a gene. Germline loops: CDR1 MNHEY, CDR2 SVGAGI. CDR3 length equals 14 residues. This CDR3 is CASSPSGTGYGYTF. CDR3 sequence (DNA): TGTGCCAGCAGTCCATCCGGGACAGGGTATGGCTACACCTTC.

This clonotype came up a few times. The CDR3 loop is CASSQQGEKLFF. The CDR3 nucleotides read TGTGCCAGCAGCCAGCAAGGTGAAAAACTGTTTTTT. The V call is TRBV7-2, the J call TRBJ1-4, with D unclear. The CDR3 extends over 12 amino acids. Trimming cost V 5 bases and J 7 bases, with 8 bases left between them. Germline loops: CDR1 SGHTA, CDR2 FQGNSA.

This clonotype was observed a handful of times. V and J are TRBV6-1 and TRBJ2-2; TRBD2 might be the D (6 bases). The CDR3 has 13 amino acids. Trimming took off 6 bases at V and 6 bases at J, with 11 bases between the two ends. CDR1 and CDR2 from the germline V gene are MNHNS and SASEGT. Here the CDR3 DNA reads TGTGCCAGCAGAAGCGGGCAGCCCGGGGAGCTGTTTTTT. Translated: CASRSGQPGELFF.

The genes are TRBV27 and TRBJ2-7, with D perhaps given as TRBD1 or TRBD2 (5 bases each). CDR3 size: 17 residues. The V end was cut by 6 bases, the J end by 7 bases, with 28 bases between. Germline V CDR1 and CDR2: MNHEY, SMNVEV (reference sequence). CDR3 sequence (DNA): TGTGCCAGCAGCCGAGCCCCGAGACAGAACCCATCGGGGGAGCAGTACTTC. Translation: CASSRAPRQNPSGEQYF.

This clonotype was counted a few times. The CDR3 DNA reads as TGCGCCAGCAGTAGGACAGGGGAAAGCAATCAGCCCCAGCATTTT. Its translation is CASSRTGESNQPQHF. The chain combines TRBV10-2 with TRBJ1-5, with 9 bases identical to TRBD1. Trimming cost V 5 bases and J 1 base; bases outside gene matches: 3. Germline V gene sequence: CDR1 WSHSY, CDR2 SAAADI. This CDR3 has 15 amino acids.

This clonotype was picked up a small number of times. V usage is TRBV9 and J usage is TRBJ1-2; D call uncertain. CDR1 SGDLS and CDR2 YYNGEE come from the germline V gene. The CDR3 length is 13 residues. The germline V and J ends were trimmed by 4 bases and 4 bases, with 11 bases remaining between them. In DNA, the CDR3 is TGTGCCAGCAGCAAGATGACGGTCTATGGCTACACCTTC. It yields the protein CASSKMTVYGYTF.

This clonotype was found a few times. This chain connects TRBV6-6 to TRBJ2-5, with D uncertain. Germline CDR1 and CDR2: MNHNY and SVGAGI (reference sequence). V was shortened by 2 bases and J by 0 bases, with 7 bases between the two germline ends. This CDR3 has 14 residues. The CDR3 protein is CASSYGPYQETQYF. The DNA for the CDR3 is TGTGCCAGCAGTTACGGACCGTACCAAGAGACCCAGTACTTC.

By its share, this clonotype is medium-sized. This CDR3 is CASSPGLALSEQFF. CDR3 bases: TGTGCCAGCTCACCGGGACTAGCCCTCAGCGAGCAGTTCTTC. The V gene is TRBV18, the J gene TRBJ2-1, with 9 bases aligning to TRBD2. Losses at the gene ends were 3 bases for V and 10 bases for J; bases not matched to a gene: 7. The germline gives CDR1 KGHSH, CDR2 LQKENI. CDR3 length: 14 amino acids.

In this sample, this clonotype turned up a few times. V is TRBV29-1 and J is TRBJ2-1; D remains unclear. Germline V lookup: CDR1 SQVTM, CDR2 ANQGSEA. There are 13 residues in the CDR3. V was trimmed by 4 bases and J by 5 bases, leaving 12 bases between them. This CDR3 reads CSVAVPANNEQFF. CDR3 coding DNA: TGCAGCGTTGCAGTCCCCGCCAACAATGAGCAGTTCTTC.

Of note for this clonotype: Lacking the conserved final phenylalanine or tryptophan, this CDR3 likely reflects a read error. The CDR3 coding sequence is TGTGCCAGCAGCAATAAAAACAATGAGCAGTTCTCC. Its translation: CASSNKNNEQFS. The genes are TRBV28 and TRBJ2-1; D uncertain. The CDR3 consists of 12 residues. Trimming removed 6 bases at V and 5 bases at J, with 8 bases between. Germline loops: CDR1 MDHEN, CDR2 SYDVKM.

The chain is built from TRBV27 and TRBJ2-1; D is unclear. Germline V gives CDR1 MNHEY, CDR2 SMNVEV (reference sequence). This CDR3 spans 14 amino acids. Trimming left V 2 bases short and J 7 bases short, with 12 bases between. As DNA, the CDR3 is TGTGCCAGCAGTTTAACGACCGCGCGAAATGAGCAGTTCTTC. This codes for CASSLTTARNEQFF.

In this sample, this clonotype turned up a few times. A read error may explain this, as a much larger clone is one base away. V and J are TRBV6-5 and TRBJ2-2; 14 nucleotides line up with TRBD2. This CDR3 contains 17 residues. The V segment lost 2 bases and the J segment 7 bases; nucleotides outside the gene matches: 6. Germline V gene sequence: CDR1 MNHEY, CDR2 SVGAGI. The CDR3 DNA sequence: TGTGCCAGCAGTTACACGGGACTAGCGGGAGAAAACGGGGAGCTGTTTTTT. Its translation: CASSYTGLAGENGELFF.

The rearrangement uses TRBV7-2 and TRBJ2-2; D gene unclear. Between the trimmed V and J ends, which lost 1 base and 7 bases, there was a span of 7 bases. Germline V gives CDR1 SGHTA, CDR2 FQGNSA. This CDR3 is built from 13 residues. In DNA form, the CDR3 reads TGTGCCAGCAGCTTAGTACTTGGCGGGGAGCTGTTTTTT. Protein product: CASSLVLGGELFF.

The CDR3 bases are TGCGCCAGCAGCCCCGGACTAGCGGGGGCGCCAACTGGGGAGCTGTTTTTT. Translating gives CASSPGLAGAPTGELFF. The genes are TRBV5-1 and TRBJ2-2, with 13 positions matching TRBD2. The CDR3 extends over 17 amino acids. The V gene end was trimmed by 4 bases and the J gene end by 8 bases; junction bases not matched to a gene: 11. CDR1 is SGHRS, CDR2 YFSETQ, per germline. Complete variable domain (other parts from reference TRBV5-1 and TRBJ2-2): KAGVTQTPRYLIKTRGQQVTLSCSPISGHRSVSWYQQTPGQGLQFLFEYFSETQRNKGNFPGRFSGRQFSNSRSEMNVSTLELGDSALYLCASSPGLAGAPTGELFFGEGSRLTVL.

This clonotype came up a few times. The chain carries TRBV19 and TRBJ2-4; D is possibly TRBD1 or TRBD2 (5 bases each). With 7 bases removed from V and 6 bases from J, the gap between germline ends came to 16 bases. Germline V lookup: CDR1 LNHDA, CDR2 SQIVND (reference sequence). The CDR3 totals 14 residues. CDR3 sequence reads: CASTPGWGRNIQYF. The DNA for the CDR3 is TGTGCCAGTACACCGGGATGGGGCAGAAACATTCAGTACTTC.